This T cell receptor (beta chain) was recovered during a study of blood T cells in healthy people across ages (dated by TCRdb to the mid-2010s). Background for the entire study: In model experiments, roughly one uniquely barcoded TCR beta cDNA molecule per two T cells was captured by template switching. Using deep sequencing normalized with unique cDNA molecular identifiers, the study measured how TCR beta repertoire diversity changes with age. Donors were grouped into four age groups: young (average approximately 15 years), middle-aged (roughly 38), aged (62) and long-lived (just over 80). Donors of different ages were randomly distributed across sequencing lanes to avoid experimental bias. Using the same blood draw, the study looked at two additional independent replicas of 1 million unique cDNA reads for two donors, one aged 18 to 30 and the other aged 80 or older. Overall study results and their limits: A strong correlation was found between observed TCR beta diversity and the percentage of naive T cells measured by flow cytometry. Total diversity estimates from one million sequenced T cells were considered lower bounds and underestimates. Conclusive comparison of naive and antigen-experienced compartments was prevented by the profiling of bulk unsorted PBMCs. Observed TCR beta diversity per million T cells fell roughly linearly with age, and a significant reduction was already apparent by age about 36. Compared with the aged group, the long-lived group had more naive CD4+ T cells, fewer expanded clones and increased TCR diversity, a pattern suggesting age selection. Because donor CMV infection status was unknown, age-related changes in expanded clonotypes were potentially confounded.

The donors were some 36 Caucasian individuals from Russia, aged roughly 6 to 90 years, who were systemically healthy. Each donor gave around 9.8 milliliters of peripheral blood, collected into EDTA-treated Vacutainer tubes. Ficoll-Paque density-gradient centrifugation was used to isolate PBMCs, with at least 7 million per sample. Trizol reagent was used to extract total RNA from PBMCs, with at least 5.5 micrograms per sample. For every donor, flow cytometry on a PBMC aliquot measured the percentage of naive CD45RAhigh/CD27high T cells. As concerns this clonotype: The antigen this receptor binds is unknown. The sample holds no much larger clone one base away, and base qualities are not on file.

Library generation was performed with 5' RACE. TCRdb lists the instrument as Illumina HiSeq 2500. A second about 7 to 11 cycle PCR used a sample-barcoded 5' primer and a J-beta primer mix. A unique molecular identifier was introduced onto each TCR beta cDNA molecule by a template-switch 5' adaptor carrying 12 random nucleotides. At least 2.5 million CDR3-containing paired-end reads were obtained from each sample. The Mint cDNA synthesis kit, primed by a TRBC-specific oligonucleotide, was used to synthesize first-strand cDNA from all RNA. Following uracil-DNA glycosylase treatment, all cDNA underwent a first 18-cycle PCR with the universal primers M1SS and BC2_uni_R. The source study handled its data this way. Each sample was normalized by randomly selecting 1 million high-quality reads, each carrying a distinct molecular identifier. Reads sharing molecular identifiers were discarded rather than binned into consensus sequences. MiTCR, run with a Q25 quality threshold and the strictest error-elimination algorithm, handled CDR3 identification, clonotype clustering and error correction. A nonparametric unseen species model with Euler transformation was used to estimate a lower bound on total TCR beta diversity. The public reads were quality trimmed at Q25 with fastp and then assembled into clones with MiXCR by TCRdb, keeping productive beta chains. Rows merge per CDR3 protein into single entries with the most common DNA and genes. It is TCRdb's table, rather than the study itself, that gives the V and J calls and clone size. This sample gives under 1,000,000 distinct CDR3 sequences in total; under 40% of them show up just once. The ten biggest clones cover under 15% of the sample.

The source of this sequence is a man between 18 and 29 years old in good health. What was sequenced was blood.

The CDR3: CASSGALQGINYGYTF. The DNA reads as follows: TGTGCCAGCAGTGGAGCGCTACAGGGAATAAACTATGGCTACACCTTC. The chain links TRBV6-1 with TRBJ1-2; a weak D assignment points to TRBD1 (6 bases agree). V is reduced by 4 bases and J by 2 bases, leaving a spacing of 17 bases between them. From cysteine to phenylalanine, the CDR3 is 16 amino acids long. This entry keeps only the CDR3 DNA: 48 bases, framed from base 1. CDR1 MNHNS and CDR2 SASEGT are derived from the germline V gene.